These T cell receptor beta chains were read from a single sample in a study of siplizumab effects on memory and regulatory T cells. Clones were read by immunoSEQ multiplex PCR, and TCRdb kept only the in-frame ones, dropping some. The sample holds about 91,000 clones, about 96% seen once. Sequenced material: naive CD4+ T cells sorted from blood. The origin of the receptors is a human donor in good health. Both conserved end residues are part of each CDR3. Each record gives: clone size, D gene, J gene, V gene, CDR3 length, CDR3 DNA, CDR3 protein. The D gene is left open where the match is weak. Size values are once, few and many counts, or a class for expanded clones, and some rows have none.

>once|NA|TRBJ1-2|TRBV2|14
TGTGCCAGCTCGGAGAATTCGAGCGGGTATGGCTACACCTTC
CASSENSSGYGYTF
>NA|TRBD1|TRBJ1-1|TRBV5-4|16
TGTGCCAGCAGCGTGACCGGACAGGGGCGGAACACTGAAGCTTTCTTT
CASSVTGQGRNTEAFF
>NA|NA|TRBJ1-2|TRBV2|15
TGTGCCAGCAGTGATTTGGGCAATACTAACTATGGCTACACCTTC
CASSDLGNTNYGYTF
>NA|TRBD1|TRBJ1-2|TRBV6-5|15
TGTGCCAGCAGTTACTCTGACAGGGCCCGCTATGGCTACACCTTC
CASSYSDRARYGYTF
>NA|NA|TRBJ2-5|TRBV6-5|15
TGTGCCAGCAGTTACCTCCAGGGCGTAGGAGAGACCCAGTACTTC
CASSYLQGVGETQYF
>once|NA|TRBJ2-1|TRBV10-3|14
TGTGCCATCAGTGATAGGTTACGGGGCGATGAGCAGTTCTTC
CAISDRLRGDEQFF
>NA|NA|TRBJ1-1|TRBV11-2|12
TGTGCCAGCAGCCGCGCAGGTGCTGAAGCTTTCTTT
CASSRAGAEAFF
>NA|NA|TRBJ2-3|TRBV28|17
TGTGCCAGCAGTTTAAGGGTCAATCCGAATTTTCCAGATACGCAGTATTTT
CASSLRVNPNFPDTQYF
>NA|NA|TRBJ1-1|TRBV6-5|10
TGTGCCAGCAGTATGATTGAAGCTTTCTTT
CASSMIEAFF
>NA|NA|TRBJ2-2|TRBV7-7|15
TGTGCCAGCAGCTTGAGACTACAGAACACCGGGGAGCTGTTTTTT
CASSLRLQNTGELFF
>NA|TRBD1|TRBJ1-4|TRBV7-6|15
TGTGCCAGCAGCCGGGACAGGGGTGCTAATGAAAAACTGTTTTTT
CASSRDRGANEKLFF
>NA|NA|TRBJ1-2|TRBV6-5|15
TGTGCCAGCACCGCGGCGGGGGTAATGAACTATGGCTACACCTTC
CASTAAGVMNYGYTF
>NA|NA|TRBJ2-5|TRBV11-2|13
TGTGCCAGCAGCTTAACGGGACTCGAGACCCAGTACTTC
CASSLTGLETQYF
>once|NA|TRBJ1-1|TRBV19|13
TGTGCCAGTAGTAATCCCCGTTGGACTGAAGCTTTCTTT
CASSNPRWTEAFF
>NA|NA|TRBJ2-1|TRBV7-3|14
TGTGCCAGCAGCTTAAAGTCTCTGGCCAATGAGCAGTTCTTC
CASSLKSLANEQFF
>NA|NA|TRBJ2-3|TRBV7-7|15
TGTGCCAGCAGCCAGGCCGGGGGGCGCACAGATACGCAGTATTTT
CASSQAGGRTDTQYF
>NA|TRBD1|TRBJ1-1|TRBV7-6|17
TGTGCCAGCATCCAAGTAGGACAGGGGGTGCGGAACACTGAAGCTTTCTTT
CASIQVGQGVRNTEAFF
>NA|NA|TRBJ1-1|TRBV5-1|14
TGCGCCAGCAGCTTGGTCCAGGGGAACACTGAAGCTTTCTTT
CASSLVQGNTEAFF
>NA|NA|TRBJ1-2|TRBV7-9|14
TGTGCCAGCAGCTTAGGCTCGGAGGGAGAGGGCTACACCTTC
CASSLGSEGEGYTF
>NA|TRBD1|TRBJ1-2|TRBV5-5|15
TGTGCCAGCAGCCAGTCTCAGGGGGTGGGCTATGGCTACACCTTC
CASSQSQGVGYGYTF
>once|NA|TRBJ2-7|TRBV7-2|15
TGTGCCAGCAGCTTTACGCTGCGGAGATCCTACGAGCAGTACTTC
CASSFTLRRSYEQYF
>NA|TRBD1|TRBJ1-1|TRBV28|15
TGTGCCAGCAGTTTATACGACAGGGGTTACACTGAAGCTTTCTTT
CASSLYDRGYTEAFF
>NA|NA|TRBJ1-2|TRBV7-8|13
TGTGCCAGCAGCTTCGAGGGGATTGGTGGCTACACCTTC
CASSFEGIGGYTF
>NA|NA|TRBJ2-7|TRBV11-3|14
TGTGCCAGCAGCTCGGCGGGGCCCCGGAGCGAGCAGTACTTC
CASSSAGPRSEQYF
>NA|TRBD2|TRBJ2-3|TRBV7-3|15
TGTGCCAGCAGCACGACTAGCGGGGGGAGAGATACGCAGTATTTT
CASSTTSGGRDTQYF
>NA|TRBD2|TRBJ2-5|TRBV5-4|15
TGTGCCAGCAGCCGGACGGGGGGGCCCCAAGAGACCCAGTACTTC
CASSRTGGPQETQYF
>NA|NA|TRBJ2-7|TRBV28|10
TGTGCCAGCAGCCAACGCGAGCAGTACTTC
CASSQREQYF
>NA|NA|TRBJ1-2|TRBV18|17
TGTGCCAGCTCACCGCCAGGTTGGGATCCGAGCCACTATGGCTACACCTTC
CASSPPGWDPSHYGYTF
>NA|TRBD2|TRBJ2-2|TRBV10-3|14
TGTGCCATCGGGACTAGCGGTGACACCGGGGAGCTGTTTTTT
CAIGTSGDTGELFF
>NA|NA|TRBJ1-2|TRBV19|15
TGTGCCAGTAGTATAGCAGGAGACTCTCACTATGGCTACACCTTC
CASSIAGDSHYGYTF
>NA|NA|TRBJ1-5|TRBV30|13
TGTGCCTGGAACGGCCCGGGGGATCAGCCCCAGCATTTT
CAWNGPGDQPQHF